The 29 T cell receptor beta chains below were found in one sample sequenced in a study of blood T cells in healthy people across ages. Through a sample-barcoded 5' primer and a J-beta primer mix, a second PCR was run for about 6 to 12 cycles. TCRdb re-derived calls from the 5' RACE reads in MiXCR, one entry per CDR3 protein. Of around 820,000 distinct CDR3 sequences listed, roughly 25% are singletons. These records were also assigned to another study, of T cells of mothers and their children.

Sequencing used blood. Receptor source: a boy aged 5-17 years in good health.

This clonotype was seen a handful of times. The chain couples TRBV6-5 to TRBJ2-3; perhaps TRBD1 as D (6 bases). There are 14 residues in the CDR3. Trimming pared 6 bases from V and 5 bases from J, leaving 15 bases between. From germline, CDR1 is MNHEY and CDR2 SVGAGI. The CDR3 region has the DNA TGTGCCAGCAGAAAGAGGGGGTCACAAGATACGCAGTATTTT. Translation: CASRKRGSQDTQYF.

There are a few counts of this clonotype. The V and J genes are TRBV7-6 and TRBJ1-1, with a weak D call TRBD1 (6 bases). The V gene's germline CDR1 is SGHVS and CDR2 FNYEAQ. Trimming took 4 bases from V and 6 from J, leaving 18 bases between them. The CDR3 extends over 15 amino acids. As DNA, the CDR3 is TGTGCCAGCAGCTCCCAGCTCCAGGGGAGGGCTGAAGCTTTCTTT. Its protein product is CASSSQLQGRAEAFF.

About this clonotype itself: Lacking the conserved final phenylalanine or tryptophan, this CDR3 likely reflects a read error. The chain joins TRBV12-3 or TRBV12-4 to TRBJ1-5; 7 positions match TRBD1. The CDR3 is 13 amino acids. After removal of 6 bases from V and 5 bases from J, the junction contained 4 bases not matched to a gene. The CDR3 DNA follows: TGTGCCAGCAGCAGGGACAGAGATCAGCCCCAGCATCTT. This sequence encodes CASSRDRDQPQHL.

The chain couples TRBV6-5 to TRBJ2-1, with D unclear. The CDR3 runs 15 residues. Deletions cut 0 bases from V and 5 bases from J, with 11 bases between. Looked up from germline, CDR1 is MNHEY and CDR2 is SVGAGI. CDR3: CASSYSLVGHNEQFF. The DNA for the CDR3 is TGTGCCAGCAGTTACTCTCTAGTAGGCCACAATGAGCAGTTCTTC.

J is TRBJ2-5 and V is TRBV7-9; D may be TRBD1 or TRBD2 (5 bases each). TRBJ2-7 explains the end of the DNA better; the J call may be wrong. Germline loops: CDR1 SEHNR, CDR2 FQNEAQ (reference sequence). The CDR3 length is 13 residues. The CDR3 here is CASSLGPHDEQYF. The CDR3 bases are TGTGCCAGCAGCTTGGGACCCCACGACGAGCAGTACTTC.

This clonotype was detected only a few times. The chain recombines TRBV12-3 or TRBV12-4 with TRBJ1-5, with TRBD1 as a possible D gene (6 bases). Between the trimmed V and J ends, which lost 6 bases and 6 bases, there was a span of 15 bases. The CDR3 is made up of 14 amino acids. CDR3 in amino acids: CASSAVLRGQPQHF. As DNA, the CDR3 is TGTGCCAGCAGCGCCGTGCTCAGGGGTCAGCCCCAGCATTTT.

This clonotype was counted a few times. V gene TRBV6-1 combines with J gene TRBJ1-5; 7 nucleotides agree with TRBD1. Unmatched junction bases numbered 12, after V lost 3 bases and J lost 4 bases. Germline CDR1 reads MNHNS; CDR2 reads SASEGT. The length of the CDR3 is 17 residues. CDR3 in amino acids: CASSDPQQGWANQPQHF. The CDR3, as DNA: TGTGCCAGCAGTGATCCTCAACAGGGGTGGGCAAATCAGCCCCAGCATTTT.

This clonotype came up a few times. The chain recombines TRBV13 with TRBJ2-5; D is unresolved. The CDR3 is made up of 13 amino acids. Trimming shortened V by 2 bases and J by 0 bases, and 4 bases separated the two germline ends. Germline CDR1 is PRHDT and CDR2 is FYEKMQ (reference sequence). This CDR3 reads CASSLPNQETQYF. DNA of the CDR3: TGTGCCAGCAGCTTACCCAACCAAGAGACCCAGTACTTC.

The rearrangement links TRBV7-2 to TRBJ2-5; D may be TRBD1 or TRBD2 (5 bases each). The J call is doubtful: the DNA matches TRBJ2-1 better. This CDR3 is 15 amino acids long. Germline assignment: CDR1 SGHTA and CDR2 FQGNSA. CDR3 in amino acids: CASSSTGAAPREQFF. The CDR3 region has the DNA TGTGCCAGCAGCTCTACCGGGGCCGCCCCAAGAGAGCAGTTCTTC.

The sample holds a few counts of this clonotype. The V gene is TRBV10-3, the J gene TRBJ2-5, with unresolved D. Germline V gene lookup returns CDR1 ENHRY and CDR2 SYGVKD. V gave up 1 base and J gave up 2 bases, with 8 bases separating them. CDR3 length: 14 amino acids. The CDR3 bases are TGTGCCATCAGTGAGTGGCCAGCGCAAGAGACCCAGTACTTC. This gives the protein CAISEWPAQETQYF.

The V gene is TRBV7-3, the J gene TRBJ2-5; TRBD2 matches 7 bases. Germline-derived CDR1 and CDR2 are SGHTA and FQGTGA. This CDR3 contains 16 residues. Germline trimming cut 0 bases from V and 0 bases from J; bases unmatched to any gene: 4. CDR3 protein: CASSLTSSGYQETQYF. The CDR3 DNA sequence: TGTGCCAGCAGCTTAACTAGTAGCGGGTACCAAGAGACCCAGTACTTC. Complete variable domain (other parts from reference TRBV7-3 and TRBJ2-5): GAGVSQTPSNKVTEKGKYVELRCDPISGHTALYWYRQSLGQGPEFLIYFQGTGAADDSGLPNDRFFAVRPEGSVSTLKIQRTERGDSAVYLCASSLTSSGYQETQYFGPGTRLLVL.

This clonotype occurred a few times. The CDR3 spells CASSRPWDLAGGKDNEQFF. As DNA, the CDR3 is TGTGCCAGCAGCCGACCTTGGGACCTAGCGGGGGGGAAAGACAATGAGCAGTTCTTC. This chain connects TRBV7-2 to TRBJ2-1; 12 positions agree with TRBD2. The CDR3 has 19 residues. Per the germline V gene, CDR1 is SGHTA and CDR2 is FQGNSA. V dropped 5 bases and J dropped 5; count of bases not matched to a gene: 16.

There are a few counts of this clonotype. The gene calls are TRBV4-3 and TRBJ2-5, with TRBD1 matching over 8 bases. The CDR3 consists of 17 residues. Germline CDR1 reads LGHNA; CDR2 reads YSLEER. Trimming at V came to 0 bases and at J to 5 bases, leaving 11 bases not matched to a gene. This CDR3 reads CASSQDRAGGVGETQYF. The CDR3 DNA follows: TGCGCCAGCAGCCAAGATCGGGCAGGGGGCGTGGGGGAGACCCAGTACTTC.

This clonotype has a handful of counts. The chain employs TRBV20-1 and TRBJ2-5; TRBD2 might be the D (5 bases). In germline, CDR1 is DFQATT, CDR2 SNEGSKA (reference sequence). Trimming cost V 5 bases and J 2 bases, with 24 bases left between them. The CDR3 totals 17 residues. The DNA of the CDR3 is TGCAGTGCTGGATCCCAGACCGGGATCCAAGAACAAGAGACCCAGTACTTC. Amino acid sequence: CSAGSQTGIQEQETQYF.

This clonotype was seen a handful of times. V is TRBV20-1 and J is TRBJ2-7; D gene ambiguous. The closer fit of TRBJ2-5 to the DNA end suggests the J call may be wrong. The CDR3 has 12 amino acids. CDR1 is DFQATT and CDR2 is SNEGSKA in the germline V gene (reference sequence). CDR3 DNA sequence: TGCAGTGCTAGACCACCAGACCAGACCCAGTACTTC. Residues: CSARPPDQTQYF.

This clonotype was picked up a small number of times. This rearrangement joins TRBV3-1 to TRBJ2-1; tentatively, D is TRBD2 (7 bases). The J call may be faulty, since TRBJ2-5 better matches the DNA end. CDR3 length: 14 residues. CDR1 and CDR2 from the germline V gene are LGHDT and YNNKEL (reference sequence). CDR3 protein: CASSSRGGRETQYF. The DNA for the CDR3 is TGTGCCAGCAGCTCGCGCGGGGGCAGAGAGACCCAGTACTTC.

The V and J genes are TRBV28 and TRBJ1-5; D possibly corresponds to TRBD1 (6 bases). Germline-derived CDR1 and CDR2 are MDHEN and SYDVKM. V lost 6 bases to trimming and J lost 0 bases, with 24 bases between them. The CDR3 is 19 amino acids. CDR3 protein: CASSRQTGARIYSNQPQHF. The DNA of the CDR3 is TGTGCCAGCAGCCGCCAGACGGGGGCACGGATTTATAGCAATCAGCCCCAGCATTTT.

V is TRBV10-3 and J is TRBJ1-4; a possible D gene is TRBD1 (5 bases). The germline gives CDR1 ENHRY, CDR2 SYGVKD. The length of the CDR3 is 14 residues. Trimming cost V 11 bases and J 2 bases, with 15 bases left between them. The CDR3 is CAGEVEGTNEKLFF. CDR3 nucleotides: TGTGCCGGAGAGGTGGAGGGGACTAATGAAAAACTGTTTTTT.

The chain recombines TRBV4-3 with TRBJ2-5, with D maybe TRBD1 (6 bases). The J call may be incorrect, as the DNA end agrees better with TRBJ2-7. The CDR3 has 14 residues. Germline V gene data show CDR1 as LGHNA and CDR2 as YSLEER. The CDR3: CASSQGDTSYEQYF. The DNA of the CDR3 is TGCGCCAGCAGCCAAGGGGACACGTCCTACGAGCAGTACTTC.

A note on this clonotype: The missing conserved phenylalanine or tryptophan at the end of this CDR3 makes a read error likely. The CDR3 region has the DNA TGCAGTGCTAGAGATCCCAGGAATAATTCACCCCTCCACCTT. Amino acid sequence: CSARDPRNNSPLHL. The chain employs TRBV20-1 and TRBJ1-6; D unresolved. Per germline, CDR1 DFQATT and CDR2 SNEGSKA (reference sequence). The CDR3 covers 14 residues. V was cut by 0 bases and J by 5 bases, with 8 bases left in between.

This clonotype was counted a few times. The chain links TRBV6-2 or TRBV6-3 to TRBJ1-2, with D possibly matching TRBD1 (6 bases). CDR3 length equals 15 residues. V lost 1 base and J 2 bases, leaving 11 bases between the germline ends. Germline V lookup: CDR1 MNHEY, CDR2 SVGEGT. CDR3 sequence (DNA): TGTGCCAGCAGTTACTGGGGGCAAGACAACTATGGCTACACCTTC. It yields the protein CASSYWGQDNYGYTF.

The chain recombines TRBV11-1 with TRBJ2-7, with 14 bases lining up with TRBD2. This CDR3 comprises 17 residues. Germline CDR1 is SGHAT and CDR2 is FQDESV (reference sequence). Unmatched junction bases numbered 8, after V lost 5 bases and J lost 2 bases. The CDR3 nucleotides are TGTGCCAGCAGCCCAAGAGGACTAGCGGGAGGCACCTACGAGCAGTACTTC. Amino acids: CASSPRGLAGGTYEQYF.

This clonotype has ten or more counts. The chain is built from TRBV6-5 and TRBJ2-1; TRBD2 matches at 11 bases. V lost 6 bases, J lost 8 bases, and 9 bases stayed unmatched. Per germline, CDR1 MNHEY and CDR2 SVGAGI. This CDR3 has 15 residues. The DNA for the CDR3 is TGTGCCAGCAGACACGGACTAGCGGGCACGGATGAGCAGTTCTTC. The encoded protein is CASRHGLAGTDEQFF.

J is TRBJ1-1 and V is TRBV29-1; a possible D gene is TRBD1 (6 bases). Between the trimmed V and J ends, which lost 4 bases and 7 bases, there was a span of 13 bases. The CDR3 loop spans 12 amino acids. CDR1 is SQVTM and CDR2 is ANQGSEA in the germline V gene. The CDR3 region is CSVVGAPFEAFF. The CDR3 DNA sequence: TGCAGCGTTGTGGGGGCACCTTTTGAAGCTTTCTTT.

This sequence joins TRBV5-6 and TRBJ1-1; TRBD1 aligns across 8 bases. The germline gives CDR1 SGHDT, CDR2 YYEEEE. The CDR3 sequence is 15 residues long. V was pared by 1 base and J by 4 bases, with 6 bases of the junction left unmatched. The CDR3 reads CASSLPSTGGTEAFF. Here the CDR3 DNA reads TGTGCCAGCAGCTTGCCCTCAACAGGGGGCACTGAAGCTTTCTTT.

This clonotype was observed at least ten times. The CDR3 DNA sequence: TGTGCCAGCAGCTGGGACAGGTACGAGCAGTACTTC. Its translation is CASSWDRYEQYF. The rearrangement joins TRBV7-9 to TRBJ2-7; 8 bases agree with TRBD1. Per germline, CDR1 SEHNR and CDR2 FQNEAQ (reference sequence). CDR3 length: 12 amino acids. With 4 bases clipped from V and 4 bases from J, the junction kept 0 bases outside the gene matches.

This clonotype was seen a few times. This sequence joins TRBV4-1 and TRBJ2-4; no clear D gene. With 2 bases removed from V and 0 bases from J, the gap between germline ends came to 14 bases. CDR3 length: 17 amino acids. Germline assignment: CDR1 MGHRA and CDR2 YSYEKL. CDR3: CASSQPVESVAKNIQYF. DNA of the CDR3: TGCGCCAGCAGCCAACCGGTAGAGTCAGTAGCCAAAAACATTCAGTACTTC.

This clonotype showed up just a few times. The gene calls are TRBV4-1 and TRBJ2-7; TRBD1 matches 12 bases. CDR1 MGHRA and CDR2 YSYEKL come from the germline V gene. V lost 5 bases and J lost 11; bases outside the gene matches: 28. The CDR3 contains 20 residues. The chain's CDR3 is CASSSGAGTGGVLADGGEYF. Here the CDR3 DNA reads TGCGCCAGCAGCTCGGGAGCCGGGACAGGGGGCGTTCTGGCCGACGGGGGTGAGTACTTC.

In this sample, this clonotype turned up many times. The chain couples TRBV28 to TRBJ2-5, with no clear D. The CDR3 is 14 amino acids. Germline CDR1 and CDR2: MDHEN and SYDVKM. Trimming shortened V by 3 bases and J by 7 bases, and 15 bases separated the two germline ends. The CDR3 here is CASSFWSDAATQYF. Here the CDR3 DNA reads TGTGCCAGCAGTTTTTGGTCCGACGCAGCGACCCAGTACTTC. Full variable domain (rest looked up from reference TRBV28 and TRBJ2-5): DVKVTQSSRYLVKRTGEKVFLECVQDMDHENMFWYRQDPGLGLRLIYFSYDVKMKEKGDIPEGYSVSREKKERFSLILESASTNQTSMYLCASSFWSDAATQYFGPGTRLLVL.